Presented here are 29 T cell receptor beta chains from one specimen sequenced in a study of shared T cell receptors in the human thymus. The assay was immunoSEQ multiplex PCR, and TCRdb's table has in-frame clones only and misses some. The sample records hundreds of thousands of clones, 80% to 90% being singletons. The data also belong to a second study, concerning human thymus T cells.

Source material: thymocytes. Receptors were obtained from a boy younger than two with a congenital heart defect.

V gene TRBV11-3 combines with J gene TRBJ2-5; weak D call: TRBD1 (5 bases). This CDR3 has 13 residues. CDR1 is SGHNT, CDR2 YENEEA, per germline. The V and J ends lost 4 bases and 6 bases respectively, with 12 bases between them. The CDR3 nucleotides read TGTGCCAGCAGCTGGGGCTATCAAAAGACCCAGTACTTC. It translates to CASSWGYQKTQYF.

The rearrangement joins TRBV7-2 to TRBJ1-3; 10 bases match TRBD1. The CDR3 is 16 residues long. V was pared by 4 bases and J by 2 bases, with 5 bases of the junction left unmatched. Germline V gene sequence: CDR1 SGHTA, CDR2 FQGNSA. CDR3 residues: CASSSAGTGAGNTIYF. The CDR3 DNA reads TGTGCCAGCAGCTCGGCCGGGACAGGGGCTGGAAACACCATATATTTT.

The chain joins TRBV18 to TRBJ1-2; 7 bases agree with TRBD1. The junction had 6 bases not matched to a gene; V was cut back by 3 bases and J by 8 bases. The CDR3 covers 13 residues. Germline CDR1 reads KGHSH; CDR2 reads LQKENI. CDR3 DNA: TGTGCCAGCTCACCGAACAGGGGACGCGGCTACACCTTC. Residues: CASSPNRGRGYTF.

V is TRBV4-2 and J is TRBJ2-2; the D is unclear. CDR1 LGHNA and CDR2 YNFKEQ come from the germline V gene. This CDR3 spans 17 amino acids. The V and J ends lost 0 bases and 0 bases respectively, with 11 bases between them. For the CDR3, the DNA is TGTGCCAGCAGCCAAGAAGGTCGGCTAGCGAACACCGGGGAGCTGTTTTTT. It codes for CASSQEGRLANTGELFF.

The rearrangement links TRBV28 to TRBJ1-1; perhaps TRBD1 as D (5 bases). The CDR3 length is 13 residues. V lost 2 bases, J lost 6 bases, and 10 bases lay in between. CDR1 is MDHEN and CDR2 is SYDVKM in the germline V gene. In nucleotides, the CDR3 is TGTGCCAGCAGTTTAGCAGGGAGGGCTGAAGCTTTCTTT. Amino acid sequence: CASSLAGRAEAFF.

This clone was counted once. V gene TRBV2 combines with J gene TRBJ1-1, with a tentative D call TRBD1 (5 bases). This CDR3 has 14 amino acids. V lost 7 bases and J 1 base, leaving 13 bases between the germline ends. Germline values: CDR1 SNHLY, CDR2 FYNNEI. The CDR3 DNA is TGTGCCAGCACTGATACTCAGGGGAACACTGAAGCTTTCTTT. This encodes CASTDTQGNTEAFF.

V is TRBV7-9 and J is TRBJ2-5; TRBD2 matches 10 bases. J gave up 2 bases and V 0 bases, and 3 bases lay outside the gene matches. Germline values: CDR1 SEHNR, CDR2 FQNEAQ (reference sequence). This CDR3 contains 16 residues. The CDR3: CASSLARTSGQETQYF. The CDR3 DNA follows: TGTGCCAGCAGCTTAGCTAGGACTAGCGGACAAGAGACCCAGTACTTC.

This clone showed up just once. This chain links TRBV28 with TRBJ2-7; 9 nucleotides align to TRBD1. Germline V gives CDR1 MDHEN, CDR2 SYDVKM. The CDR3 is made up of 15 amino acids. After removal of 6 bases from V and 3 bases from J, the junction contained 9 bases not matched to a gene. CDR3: CASSPLGQGSYEQYF. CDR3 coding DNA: TGTGCCAGCAGCCCCCTTGGACAGGGGAGCTACGAGCAGTACTTC. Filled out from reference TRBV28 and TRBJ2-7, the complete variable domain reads DVKVTQSSRYLVKRTGEKVFLECVQDMDHENMFWYRQDPGLGLRLIYFSYDVKMKEKGDIPEGYSVSREKKERFSLILESASTNQTSMYLCASSPLGQGSYEQYFGPGTRLTVT.

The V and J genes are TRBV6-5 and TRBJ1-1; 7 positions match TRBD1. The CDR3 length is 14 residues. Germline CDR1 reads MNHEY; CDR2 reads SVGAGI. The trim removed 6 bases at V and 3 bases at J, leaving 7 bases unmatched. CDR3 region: CASRGTEGYTEAFF. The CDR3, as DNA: TGTGCCAGCAGGGGGACAGAGGGGTACACTGAAGCTTTCTTT.

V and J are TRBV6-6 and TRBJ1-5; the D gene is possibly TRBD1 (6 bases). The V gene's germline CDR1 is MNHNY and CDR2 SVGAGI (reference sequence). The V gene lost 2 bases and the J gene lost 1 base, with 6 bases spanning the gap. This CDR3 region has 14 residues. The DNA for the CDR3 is TGTGCCAGCAGTTACGACAGGAGCAATCAGCCCCAGCATTTT. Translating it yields CASSYDRSNQPQHF.

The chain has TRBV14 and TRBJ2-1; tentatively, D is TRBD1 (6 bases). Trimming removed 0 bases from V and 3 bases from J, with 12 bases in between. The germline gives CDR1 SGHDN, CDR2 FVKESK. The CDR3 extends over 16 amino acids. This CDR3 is CASSQDQTGLYNEQFF. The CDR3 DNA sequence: TGTGCCAGCAGCCAAGATCAGACAGGCCTCTACAATGAGCAGTTCTTC.

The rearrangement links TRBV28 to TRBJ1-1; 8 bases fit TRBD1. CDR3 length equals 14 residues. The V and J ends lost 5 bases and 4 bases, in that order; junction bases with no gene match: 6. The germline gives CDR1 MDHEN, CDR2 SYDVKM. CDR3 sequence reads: CASSPTGGSTEAFF. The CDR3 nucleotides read TGTGCCAGCAGTCCCACAGGGGGAAGCACTGAAGCTTTCTTT.

In DNA form, the CDR3 reads TGTGCCAGCAGTAATCGGTATCAGCCCCAGCATTTT. Translation: CASSNRYQPQHF. The chain recombines TRBV28 with TRBJ1-5; no firm D call. V was pared by 5 bases and J by 5 bases, with 7 bases between. Germline CDR1 reads MDHEN; CDR2 reads SYDVKM. The CDR3 length is 12 residues. The whole variable domain, filled in from reference TRBV28 and TRBJ1-5, reads DVKVTQSSRYLVKRTGEKVFLECVQDMDHENMFWYRQDPGLGLRLIYFSYDVKMKEKGDIPEGYSVSREKKERFSLILESASTNQTSMYLCASSNRYQPQHFGDGTRLSIL.

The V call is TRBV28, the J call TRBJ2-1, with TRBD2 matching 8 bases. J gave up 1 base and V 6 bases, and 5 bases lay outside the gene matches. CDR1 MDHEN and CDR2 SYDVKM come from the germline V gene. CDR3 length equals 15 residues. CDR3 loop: CASSPGTRSYNEQFF. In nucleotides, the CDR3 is TGTGCCAGCAGCCCCGGGACTAGATCCTACAATGAGCAGTTCTTC.

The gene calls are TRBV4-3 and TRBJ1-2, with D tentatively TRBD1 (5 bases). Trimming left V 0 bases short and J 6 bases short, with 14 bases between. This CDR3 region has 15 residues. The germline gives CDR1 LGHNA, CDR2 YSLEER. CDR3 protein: CASSQDFGGSHGYTF. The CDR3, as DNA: TGCGCCAGCAGCCAAGATTTCGGGGGGTCACATGGCTACACCTTC.

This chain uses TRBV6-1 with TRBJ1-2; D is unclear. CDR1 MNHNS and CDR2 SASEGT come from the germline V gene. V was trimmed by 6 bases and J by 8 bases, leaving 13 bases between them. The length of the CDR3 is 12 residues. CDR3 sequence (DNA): TGTGCCAGCAGGACCGATGGGGAGGGCTACACCTTC. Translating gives CASRTDGEGYTF.

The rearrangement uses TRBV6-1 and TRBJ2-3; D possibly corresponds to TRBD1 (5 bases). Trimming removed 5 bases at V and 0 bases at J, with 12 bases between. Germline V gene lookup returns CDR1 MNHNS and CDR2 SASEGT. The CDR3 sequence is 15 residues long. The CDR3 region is CASSLGAASTDTQYF. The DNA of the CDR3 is TGTGCCAGCAGTCTTGGGGCGGCTAGCACAGATACGCAGTATTTT.

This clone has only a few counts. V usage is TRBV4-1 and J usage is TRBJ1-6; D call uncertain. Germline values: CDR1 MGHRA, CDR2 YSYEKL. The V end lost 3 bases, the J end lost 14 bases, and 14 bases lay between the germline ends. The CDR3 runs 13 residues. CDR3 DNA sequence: TGCGCCAGCAGCCACATACAAGGAGGCGCCCTCCACTTT. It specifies CASSHIQGGALHF.

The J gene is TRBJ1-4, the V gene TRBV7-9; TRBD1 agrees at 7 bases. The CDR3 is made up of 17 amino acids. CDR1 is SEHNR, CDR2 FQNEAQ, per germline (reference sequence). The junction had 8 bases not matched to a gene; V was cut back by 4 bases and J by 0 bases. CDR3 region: CASSSRTGLATNEKLFF. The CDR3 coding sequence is TGTGCCAGCAGCTCTAGGACAGGCCTTGCAACTAATGAAAAACTGTTTTTT.

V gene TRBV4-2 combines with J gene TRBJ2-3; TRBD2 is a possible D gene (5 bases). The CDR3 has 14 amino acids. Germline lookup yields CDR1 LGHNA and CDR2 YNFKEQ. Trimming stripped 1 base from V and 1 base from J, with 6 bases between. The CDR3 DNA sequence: TGTGCCAGCAGCCAAGTGCGGGGCACAGATACGCAGTATTTT. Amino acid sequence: CASSQVRGTDTQYF.

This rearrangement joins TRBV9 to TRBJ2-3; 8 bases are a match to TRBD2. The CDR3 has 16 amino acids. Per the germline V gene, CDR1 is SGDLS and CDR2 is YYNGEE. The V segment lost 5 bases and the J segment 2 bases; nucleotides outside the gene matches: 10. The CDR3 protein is CASSPIAGLNTDTQYF. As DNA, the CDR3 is TGTGCCAGCAGTCCAATAGCGGGGTTGAACACAGATACGCAGTATTTT.

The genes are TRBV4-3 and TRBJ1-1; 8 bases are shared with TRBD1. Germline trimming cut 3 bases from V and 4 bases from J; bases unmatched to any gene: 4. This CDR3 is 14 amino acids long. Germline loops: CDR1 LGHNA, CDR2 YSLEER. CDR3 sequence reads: CASSQTGVGTEAFF. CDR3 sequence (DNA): TGCGCCAGCAGCCAGACAGGGGTCGGCACTGAAGCTTTCTTT.

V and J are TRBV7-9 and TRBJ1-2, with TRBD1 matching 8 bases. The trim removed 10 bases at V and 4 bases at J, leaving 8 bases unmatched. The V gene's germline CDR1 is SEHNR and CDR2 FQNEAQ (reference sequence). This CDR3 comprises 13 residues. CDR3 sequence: CAIHGQGAYGYTF. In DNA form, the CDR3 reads TGTGCCATCCACGGACAGGGAGCCTATGGCTACACCTTC.

The CDR3 DNA reads TGTGCCAGCAGCCAAGTTGGGGCAGACCCCTCACAGTACTTC. Its translation is CASSQVGADPSQYF. The chain carries TRBV14 and TRBJ2-5; D perhaps matches TRBD1 (5 bases). Deletions cut 1 base from V and 11 bases from J, with 17 bases between. The germline V gene encodes CDR1 SGHDN and CDR2 FVKESK. The CDR3 length is 14 residues.

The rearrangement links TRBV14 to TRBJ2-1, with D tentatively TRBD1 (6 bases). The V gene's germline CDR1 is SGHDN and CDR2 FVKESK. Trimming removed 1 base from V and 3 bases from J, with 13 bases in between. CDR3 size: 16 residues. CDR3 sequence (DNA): TGTGCCAGCAGCCAAGGTCGGGACACCGGCTACAATGAGCAGTTCTTC. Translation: CASSQGRDTGYNEQFF.

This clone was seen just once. As DNA, the CDR3 is TGTGCCAGCAGCGGACTAGCGGGGGGAGAAGAGACCCAGTACTTC. Translated: CASSGLAGGEETQYF. J is TRBJ2-5 and V is TRBV9; 13 bases map to TRBD2. Per germline, CDR1 SGDLS and CDR2 YYNGEE. CDR3 length: 15 residues. Trimming cost V 3 bases and J 3 bases; bases outside gene matches: 2. The variable domain in full, completed from reference TRBV9 and TRBJ2-5, reads DSGVTQTPKHLITATGQRVTLRCSPRSGDLSVYWYQQSLDQGLQFLIQYYNGEERAKGNILERFSAQQFPDLHSELNLSSLELGDSALYFCASSGLAGGEETQYFGPGTRLLVL.

In nucleotides, the CDR3 is TGTGCCAGCACAGCAGGGATAACCGTGAACACTGAAGCTTTCTTT. Its translation: CASTAGITVNTEAFF. The chain combines TRBV7-9 with TRBJ1-1, with TRBD1 as a possible D gene (5 bases). V shed 7 bases and J shed 0 bases, with 15 bases lying between them. Germline loops: CDR1 SEHNR, CDR2 FQNEAQ (reference sequence). The CDR3 covers 15 residues.

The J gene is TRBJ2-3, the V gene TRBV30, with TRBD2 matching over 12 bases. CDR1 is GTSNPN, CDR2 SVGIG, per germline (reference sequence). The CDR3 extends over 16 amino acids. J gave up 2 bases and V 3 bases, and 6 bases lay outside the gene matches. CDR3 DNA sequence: TGTGCCTGGAGAAGGGGGACTAGCGGGTTCACAGATACGCAGTATTTT. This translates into CAWRRGTSGFTDTQYF.

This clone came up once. The chain's CDR3 is CASSMGQGNSPLHF. The CDR3 DNA reads TGTGCCAGCAGCATGGGACAGGGCAATTCACCCCTCCACTTT. V usage is TRBV7-2 and J usage is TRBJ1-6, with 9 nucleotides matching TRBD1. Losses at the gene ends were 5 bases for V and 7 bases for J; bases not matched to a gene: 3. The CDR3 covers 14 residues. Per germline, CDR1 SGHTA and CDR2 FQGNSA.